Below, 26 T cell receptor beta chains from the same sample are listed, as sequenced in a study of blood T cells in healthy people across ages. For the second PCR, which ran for roughly 6 to 12 cycles, a sample-barcoded 5' primer and a J-beta primer mix were used. TCRdb recomputed calls from the 5' RACE reads with MiXCR, one row per CDR3 protein. The sample lists roughly 500,000 distinct CDR3 sequences, 25% to 30% occurring once. Source material: blood. The receptors shown here come from a woman aged 70 to 79 in good health.

V is TRBV7-2 and J is TRBJ2-5; a weak D match, TRBD2 (5 bases). The CDR3 spans 13 residues. Germline V gives CDR1 SGHTA, CDR2 FQGNSA. Trimming removed 3 bases from V and 4 bases from J, with 9 bases in between. CDR3 in DNA: TGTGCCAGCAGCTTTACTAGTGGAGAGACCCAGTACTTC. It specifies CASSFTSGETQYF.

The chain recombines TRBV4-3 with TRBJ2-6; possibly TRBD1 or TRBD2 for D (6 bases each). The germline gives CDR1 LGHNA, CDR2 YSLEER. Trimming shortened V by 4 bases and J by 0 bases, and 13 bases separated the two germline ends. The CDR3 is made up of 17 amino acids. DNA of the CDR3: TGCGCCAGCAGCCTATCCGGGGGCATCTCTGGGGCCAACGTCCTGACTTTC. Amino acid sequence: CASSLSGGISGANVLTF.

This clonotype has ten or more counts. The V and J genes are TRBV20-1 and TRBJ2-7, with 9 bases aligning to TRBD2. CDR1 and CDR2 from the germline V gene are DFQATT and SNEGSKA (reference sequence). Germline trimming cut 1 base from V and 2 bases from J; bases unmatched to any gene: 12. CDR3 length: 17 residues. The CDR3 DNA sequence: TGCAGTGCTAGAGGTCGATTGGGAGCGGGGGGACCCTACGAGCAGTACTTC. Its translation: CSARGRLGAGGPYEQYF.

The V and J genes are TRBV13 and TRBJ2-4, with a weak D call TRBD1 (6 bases). This CDR3 contains 13 residues. CDR1 and CDR2 (germline): PRHDT, FYEKMQ (reference sequence). The V end lost 6 bases, the J end lost 9 bases, and 15 bases lay between the germline ends. The CDR3: CASRQGEGGIQYF. The CDR3 DNA sequence: TGTGCCAGCAGACAGGGAGAGGGTGGCATTCAGTACTTC.

This sequence joins TRBV6-2 or TRBV6-3 and TRBJ2-5, with TRBD1 as a possible D gene (6 bases). The DNA matches TRBJ2-1 better at its end, which makes the J call doubtful. Germline assignment: CDR1 MNHEY and CDR2 SVGEGT. This CDR3 is built from 13 residues. CDR3 sequence (DNA): TGTGCCAGCAGGCCGGACAGATACAATGAGCAGTTCTTC. Residues: CASRPDRYNEQFF.

This clonotype was detected only a few times. Sequence at one end of the junction differs from germline and may be a read error. V usage is TRBV7-7 and J usage is TRBJ1-1, with a tentative D call TRBD1 (6 bases). This CDR3 has 14 amino acids. CDR1 is SSHAT and CDR2 is FNYEAQ in the germline V gene (reference sequence). The CDR3 region is CASSPGVWSTEAFF. CDR3 nucleotides: TGTGCTAGCAGCCCAGGGGTTTGGAGCACTGAAGCTTTCTTT.

The V and J genes are TRBV7-2 and TRBJ1-2; no definite D call. This CDR3 is built from 15 residues. Trimming removed 0 bases from V and 3 bases from J, with 11 bases in between. The germline V gene has CDR1 SGHTA and CDR2 FQGNSA. In DNA form, the CDR3 reads TGTGCCAGCAGCTTAGCGCGTGGCACCTACTATGGCTACACCTTC. Protein: CASSLARGTYYGYTF. Supplemented by reference TRBV7-2 and TRBJ1-2, the full variable domain reads GAGVSQSPSNKVTEKGKDVELRCDPISGHTALYWYRQSLGQGLEFLIYFQGNSAPDKSGLPSDRFSAERTGGSVSTLTIQRTQQEDSAVYLCASSLARGTYYGYTFGSGTRLTVV.

The genes are TRBV6-5 and TRBJ2-1; D tentatively fits TRBD1 or TRBD2 (5 bases each). The CDR3 contains 13 residues. Germline CDR1 reads MNHEY; CDR2 reads SVGAGI. V was pared by 4 bases and J by 3 bases, with 7 bases between. The CDR3 is CASSWDLYNEQFF. The DNA for the CDR3 is TGTGCCAGCAGTTGGGACCTCTACAATGAGCAGTTCTTC.

The rearrangement uses TRBV9 and TRBJ2-4, with D perhaps matching TRBD2 (5 bases). Germline values: CDR1 SGDLS, CDR2 YYNGEE. The CDR3 extends over 14 amino acids. Trimming left V 0 bases short and J 1 base short, with 5 bases between. In DNA form, the CDR3 reads TGTGCCAGCAGCGTAGGGGAGGCCAAAAACATTCAGTACTTC. Residues: CASSVGEAKNIQYF.

This clonotype has only a few counts. The CDR3 loop reads CSAAGDRADGYTF. CDR3 bases: TGCAGTGCTGCGGGGGACAGGGCGGATGGCTACACCTTC. The chain employs TRBV20-1 and TRBJ1-2, with TRBD1 matching over 9 bases. Losses at the gene ends were 5 bases for V and 6 bases for J; bases not matched to a gene: 7. This CDR3 has 13 residues. In germline, CDR1 is DFQATT, CDR2 SNEGSKA (reference sequence).

This clonotype appeared a few times. The rearrangement links TRBV2 to TRBJ2-7; a weak D match, TRBD2 (6 bases). V lost 8 bases and J lost 0, with 8 bases in between. Germline assignment: CDR1 SNHLY and CDR2 FYNNEI. This CDR3 is 12 amino acids long. This CDR3 is CASGGVSYEQYF. The CDR3 DNA reads as TGTGCCAGCGGCGGGGTCTCCTACGAGCAGTACTTC.

This clonotype was counted many times. The V and J genes are TRBV29-1 and TRBJ1-1; D not certain. V was cut by 7 bases and J by 1 base, with 4 bases left in between. Germline V CDR1 and CDR2: SQVTM, ANQGSEA. CDR3 length: 10 amino acids. CDR3 residues: CSAGNTEAFF. The CDR3 DNA reads as TGCAGCGCGGGGAACACTGAAGCTTTCTTT. The full variable domain, rest sourced from reference TRBV29-1 and TRBJ1-1, is SAVISQKPSRDICQRGTSLTIQCQVDSQVTMMFWYRQQPGQSLTLIATANQGSEATYESGFVIDKFPISRPNLTFSTLTVSNMSPEDSSIYLCSAGNTEAFFGQGTRLTVV.

V usage is TRBV20-1 and J usage is TRBJ1-2, with a weak D call TRBD1 (5 bases). V shed 3 bases and J shed 6 bases, with 11 bases lying between them. The germline V gene has CDR1 DFQATT and CDR2 SNEGSKA (reference sequence). This CDR3 region has 12 residues. The CDR3 loop reads CSARSGDHGYTF. The CDR3 DNA sequence: TGCAGTGCTAGGTCTGGGGACCATGGCTACACCTTC.

This clonotype was observed a few times. This sequence joins TRBV5-1 and TRBJ2-1, with D possibly being TRBD1 or TRBD2 (5 bases each). Germline loops: CDR1 SGHRS, CDR2 YFSETQ. V was shortened by 0 bases and J by 6 bases, with 10 bases between the two germline ends. This CDR3 spans 14 amino acids. The CDR3 region is CASSLVGDTNEQFF. Here the CDR3 DNA reads TGCGCCAGCAGCTTGGTGGGGGATACCAATGAGCAGTTCTTC.

In DNA form, the CDR3 reads TGCGCCAGCAGCTTGGCCTGGGACATAAGTATTTACACCTTC. Its protein is CASSLAWDISIYTF. This rearrangement joins TRBV5-1 to TRBJ1-2, with a tentative D call TRBD1 (6 bases). V was pared by 0 bases and J by 11 bases, with 17 bases between. The CDR3 spans 14 residues. CDR1 is SGHRS and CDR2 is YFSETQ in the germline V gene.

This clonotype was seen only a few times. The V and J genes are TRBV5-5 and TRBJ2-7; D gene uncertain. Germline CDR1 SGHKS, CDR2 YYEKEE (reference sequence). This CDR3 has 15 residues. The V end was cut by 1 base, the J end by 9 bases, with 20 bases between. For the CDR3, the DNA is TGTGCCAGCAGCTTGTCTGTACGTGGGGATTTTGGGCAGTACTTC. Residues: CASSLSVRGDFGQYF.

This clonotype was counted between two and nine times. This chain uses TRBV5-1 with TRBJ2-7; D is perhaps TRBD1 or TRBD2 (5 bases each). Germline-derived CDR1 and CDR2 are SGHRS and YFSETQ. With 0 bases removed from V and 0 bases from J, the gap between germline ends came to 10 bases. The length of the CDR3 is 15 residues. For the CDR3, the DNA is TGCGCCAGCAGCTTGGGGGACGCCAGCTCCTACGAGCAGTACTTC. It specifies CASSLGDASSYEQYF.

This chain links TRBV4-1 with TRBJ2-2; 11 bases match TRBD2. The CDR3 consists of 17 residues. The germline gives CDR1 MGHRA, CDR2 YSYEKL. With 4 bases clipped from V and 3 bases from J, the junction kept 7 bases outside the gene matches. The CDR3 DNA sequence: TGCGCCAGCAGCCCCGGAGGGACTAGCGGATACACCGGGGAGCTGTTTTTT. Amino acid sequence: CASSPGGTSGYTGELFF.

This clonotype was counted only a few times. The rearrangement uses TRBV5-1 and TRBJ2-7; 9 nucleotides align to TRBD1. V was clipped by 2 bases and J by 5 bases; unmatched bases: 5. The CDR3 has 14 residues. The germline gives CDR1 SGHRS, CDR2 YFSETQ. The CDR3 region is CASSFRDRANEQYF. CDR3 DNA sequence: TGCGCCAGCAGCTTCCGGGACAGGGCCAACGAGCAGTACTTC.

The chain carries TRBV7-9 and TRBJ1-2; D gene uncertain. This CDR3 region has 16 residues. The germline V and J ends were trimmed by 4 bases and 7 bases, with 22 bases remaining between them. Germline-derived CDR1 and CDR2 are SEHNR and FQNEAQ (reference sequence). CDR3 loop: CASSSLWVGKAGGYTF. CDR3 sequence (DNA): TGTGCCAGCAGCTCCCTCTGGGTGGGGAAGGCTGGTGGCTACACCTTC.

The chain has TRBV6-5 and TRBJ1-1; D unclear. V was shortened by 0 bases and J by 6 bases, with 17 bases between the two germline ends. The CDR3 is made up of 16 amino acids. The germline V gene has CDR1 MNHEY and CDR2 SVGAGI. The CDR3 DNA reads TGTGCCAGCAGTTACTCGGGATTATGGGCATCGGCTGAAGCTTTCTTT. Protein product: CASSYSGLWASAEAFF.

The chain uses TRBV4-3 and TRBJ2-4; D tentatively fits TRBD1 or TRBD2 (6 bases each). This CDR3 is 16 amino acids long. The ends were cut back, 4 bases at V and 0 bases at J, with 13 bases in the middle. Germline CDR1 reads LGHNA; CDR2 reads YSLEER. The CDR3 is CASSPSGGGAKNIQYF. CDR3 DNA sequence: TGCGCCAGCAGCCCGTCCGGAGGGGGAGCCAAAAACATTCAGTACTTC.

In this sample, this clonotype turned up a few times. V usage is TRBV29-1 and J usage is TRBJ2-1; 9 bases are shared with TRBD1. V lost 7 bases to trimming and J lost 5 bases; unmatched junction nucleotides: 6. Germline V gene sequence: CDR1 SQVTM, CDR2 ANQGSEA. The CDR3 is made up of 13 amino acids. In nucleotides, the CDR3 is TGCAGCGGGGGACAGGGTAGCCACAATGAGCAGTTCTTC. Protein: CSGGQGSHNEQFF.

Turning to this clonotype: An end of the junction differs from the germline gene, which may be a read error. The V gene is TRBV7-8, the J gene TRBJ1-2, with D unclear. The germline V gene has CDR1 SGHVS and CDR2 FQNEAQ. The CDR3 runs 14 residues. The CDR3 nucleotides read TGTGCCAACAGCTTAGGTTCGTTTATGGGAGTCTACACCTTC. This gives the protein CANSLGSFMGVYTF.

The chain is built from TRBV29-1 and TRBJ1-2; 11 bases line up with TRBD1. Per the germline V gene, CDR1 is SQVTM and CDR2 is ANQGSEA. The CDR3 is 14 residues long. The ends lost 4 bases at V and 3 bases at J; junction bases unmatched: 4. CDR3 residues: CSVARTGGDYGYTF. The CDR3 coding sequence is TGCAGCGTTGCCAGGACAGGGGGCGACTATGGCTACACCTTC.

This chain links TRBV18 with TRBJ1-6; 9 bases are a match to TRBD1. The CDR3 has 14 residues. Looked up from germline, CDR1 is KGHSH and CDR2 is LQKENI. V shed 6 bases and J 9 bases; nucleotides not matched to a gene: 6. CDR3 DNA sequence: TGTGCCAGCTCCCCCGGACAGGGGATTTCACCCCTCCACTTT. Amino acids: CASSPGQGISPLHF. Complete variable domain (other parts from reference TRBV18 and TRBJ1-6): NAGVMQNPRHLVRRRGQEARLRCSPMKGHSHVYWYRQLPEEGLKFMVYLQKENIIDESGMPKERFSAEFPKEGPSILRIQQVVRGDSAAYFCASSPGQGISPLHFGNGTRLTVT.